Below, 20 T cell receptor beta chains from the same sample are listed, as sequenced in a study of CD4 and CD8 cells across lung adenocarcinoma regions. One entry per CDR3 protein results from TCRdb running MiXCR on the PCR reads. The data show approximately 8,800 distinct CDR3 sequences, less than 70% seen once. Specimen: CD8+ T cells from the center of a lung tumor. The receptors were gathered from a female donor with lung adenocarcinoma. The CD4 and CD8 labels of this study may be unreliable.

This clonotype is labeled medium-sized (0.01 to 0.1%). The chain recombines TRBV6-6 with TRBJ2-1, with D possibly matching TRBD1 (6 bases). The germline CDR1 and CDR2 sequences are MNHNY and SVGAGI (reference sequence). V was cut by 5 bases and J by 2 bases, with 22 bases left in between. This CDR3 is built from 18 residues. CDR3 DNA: TGTGCCAGCAGTACGTTAAGGACAGTCCATGGGGCCTACAATGAGCAGTTCTTC. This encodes CASSTLRTVHGAYNEQFF.

The CDR3 DNA sequence: TGTGCCAGCAGCTCTGGGACAATCGGGGCAATTGAGCAGTTCTTC. It yields the protein CASSSGTIGAIEQFF. The genes are TRBV7-2 and TRBJ2-1; D might be TRBD1 (6 bases). This CDR3 spans 15 amino acids. Germline values: CDR1 SGHTA, CDR2 FQGNSA. V lost 4 bases and J lost 9, with 19 bases in between.

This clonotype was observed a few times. The CDR3 DNA sequence: TGTGCCAGCAGTCTCCGGACAGCTGAAGCTTTCTTT. This encodes CASSLRTAEAFF. The gene calls are TRBV6-1 and TRBJ1-1, with D possibly matching TRBD1 (6 bases). CDR1 is MNHNS, CDR2 SASEGT, per germline. The CDR3 has 12 amino acids. Trimming removed 5 bases at V and 6 bases at J, with 10 bases between.

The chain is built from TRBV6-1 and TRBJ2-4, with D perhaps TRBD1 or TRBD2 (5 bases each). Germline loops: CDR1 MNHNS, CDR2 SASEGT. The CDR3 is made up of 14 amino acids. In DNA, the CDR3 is TGTGCGGGCCACCGGGGCCTTGCCCAAAACACCCAGTACTTC. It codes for CAGHRGLAQNTQYF.

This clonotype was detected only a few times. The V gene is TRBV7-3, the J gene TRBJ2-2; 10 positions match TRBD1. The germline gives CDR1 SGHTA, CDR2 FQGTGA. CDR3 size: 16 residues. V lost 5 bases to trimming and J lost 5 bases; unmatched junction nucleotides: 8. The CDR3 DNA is TGTGCCAGCAGCCCCTCGACAGGGGGCGGAACCGGGGAGCTGTTTTTT. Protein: CASSPSTGGGTGELFF.

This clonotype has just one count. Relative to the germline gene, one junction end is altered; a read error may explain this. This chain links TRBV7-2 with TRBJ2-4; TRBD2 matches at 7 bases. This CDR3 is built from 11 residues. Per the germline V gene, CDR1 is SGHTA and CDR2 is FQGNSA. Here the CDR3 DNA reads TGTGCCAGCCTAGCGGCGAACATCCAGTATTTC. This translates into CASLAANIQYF.

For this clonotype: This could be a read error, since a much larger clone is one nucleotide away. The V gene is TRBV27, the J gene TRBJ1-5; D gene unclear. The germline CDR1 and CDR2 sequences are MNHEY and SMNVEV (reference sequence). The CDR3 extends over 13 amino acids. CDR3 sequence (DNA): TGTGCCAGCAGTTTAGCGGTGAATCAGCCCCTGCATTTT. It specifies CASSLAVNQPLHF.

The CDR3 sequence is CASSFTMGSNGYTF. In DNA form, the CDR3 reads TGTGCCAGCAGTTTCACGATGGGTTCCAATGGCTACACCTTC. The chain joins TRBV7-8 to TRBJ1-2; no clear D gene. CDR1 is SGHVS, CDR2 FQNEAQ, per germline. CDR3 length equals 14 residues. Trimming pared 6 bases from V and 6 bases from J, leaving 17 bases between.

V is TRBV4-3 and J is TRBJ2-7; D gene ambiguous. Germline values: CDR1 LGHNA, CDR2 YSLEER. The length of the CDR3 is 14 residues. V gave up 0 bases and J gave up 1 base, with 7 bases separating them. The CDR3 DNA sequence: TGCGCCAGCAGCCAAGATACCGGGTCCTACGAGCAGTACTTC. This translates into CASSQDTGSYEQYF.

Here the CDR3 reads CASRFGGAGETQYF. The CDR3 bases are TGTGCGAGCCGTTTTGGGGGTGCCGGAGAGACGCAGTACTTC. The rearrangement links TRBV12-3 or TRBV12-4 to TRBJ2-3; the D gene could be TRBD1 or TRBD2 (5 bases each). The assigned J gene may be wrong: the sequence end matches TRBJ2-7 better. The CDR3 has 14 amino acids.

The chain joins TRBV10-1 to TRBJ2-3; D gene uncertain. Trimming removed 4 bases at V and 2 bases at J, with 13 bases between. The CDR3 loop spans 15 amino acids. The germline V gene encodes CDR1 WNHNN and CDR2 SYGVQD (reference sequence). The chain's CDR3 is CASSAYGATTDTQYF. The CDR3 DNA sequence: TGCGCCAGCAGTGCATATGGAGCGACCACAGATACGCAGTATTTT.

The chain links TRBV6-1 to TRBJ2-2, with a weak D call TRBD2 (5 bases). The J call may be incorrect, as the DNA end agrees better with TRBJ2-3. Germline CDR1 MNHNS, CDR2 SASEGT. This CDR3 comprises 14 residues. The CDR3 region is CASIDGESTGKQYF. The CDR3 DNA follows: TGTGCCAGCATCGACGGGGAAAGCACCGGGAAGCAGTATTTT.

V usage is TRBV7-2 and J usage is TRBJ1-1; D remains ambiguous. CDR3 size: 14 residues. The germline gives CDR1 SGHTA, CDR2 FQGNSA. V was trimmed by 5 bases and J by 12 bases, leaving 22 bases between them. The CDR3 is CASSLEVVNYGSFF. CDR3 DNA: TGTGCCAGCAGCCTAGAAGTGGTTAACTATGGATCTTTCTTT.

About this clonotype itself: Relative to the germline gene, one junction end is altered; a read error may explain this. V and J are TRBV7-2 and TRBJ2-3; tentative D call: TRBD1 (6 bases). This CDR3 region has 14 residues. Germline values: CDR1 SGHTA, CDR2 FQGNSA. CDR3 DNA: TGTGCCAGGGCTGGGGGCCGTGACCAAGAGACGCAGTATTTC. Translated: CARAGGRDQETQYF. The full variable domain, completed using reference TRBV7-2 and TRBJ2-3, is GAGVSQSPSNKVTEKGKDVELRCDPISGHTALYWYRQSLGQGLEFLIYFQGNSAPDKSGLPSDRFSAERTGGSVSTLTIQRTQQEDSAVYLCARAGGRDQETQYFGPGTRLTVL.

In DNA, the CDR3 is TGTGCCGCACAGGCAGGGAACACCGATGCGCAGTTTTTT. Translation gives CAAQAGNTDAQFF. This sequence joins TRBV11-2 and TRBJ2-2; D is possibly TRBD1 (5 bases). The CDR3 consists of 13 residues. The V end lost 11 bases, the J end lost 16 bases, and 26 bases lay between the germline ends. Germline CDR1 reads SGHAT; CDR2 reads FQNNGV.

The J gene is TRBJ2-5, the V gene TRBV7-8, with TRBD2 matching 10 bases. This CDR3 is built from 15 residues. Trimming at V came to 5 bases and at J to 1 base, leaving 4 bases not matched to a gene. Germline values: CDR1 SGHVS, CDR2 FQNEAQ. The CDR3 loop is CASSLRTSGQETQYF. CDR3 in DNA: TGTGCCAGCAGCCTCAGGACTAGCGGCCAAGAGACCCAGTACTTC.

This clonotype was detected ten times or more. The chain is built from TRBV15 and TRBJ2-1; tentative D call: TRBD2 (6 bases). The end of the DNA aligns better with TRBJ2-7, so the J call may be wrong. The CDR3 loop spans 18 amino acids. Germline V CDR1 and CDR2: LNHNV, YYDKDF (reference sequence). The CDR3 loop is CATSSRRRGDLSNYEQYF. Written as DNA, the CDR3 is TGTGCCACCAGCAGCCGACGGCGGGGAGATCTTTCCAACTACGAGCAGTACTTC.

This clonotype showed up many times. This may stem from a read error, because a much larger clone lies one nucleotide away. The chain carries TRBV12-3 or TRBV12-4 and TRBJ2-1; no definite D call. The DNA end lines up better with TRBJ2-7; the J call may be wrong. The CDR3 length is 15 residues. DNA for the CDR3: TGTGCCAGCAGTTTATTCCAGGACCTAACCAATGAGCAGTACTTC. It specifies CASSLFQDLTNEQYF.

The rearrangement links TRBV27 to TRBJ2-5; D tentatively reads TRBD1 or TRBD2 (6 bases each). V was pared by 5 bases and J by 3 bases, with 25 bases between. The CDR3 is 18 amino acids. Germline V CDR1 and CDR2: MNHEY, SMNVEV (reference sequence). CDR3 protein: CASSQGRAGGLTKETQYF. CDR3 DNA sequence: TGTGCCAGCAGTCAGGGGCGAGCCGGGGGCCTAACCAAAGAGACCCAGTACTTC.

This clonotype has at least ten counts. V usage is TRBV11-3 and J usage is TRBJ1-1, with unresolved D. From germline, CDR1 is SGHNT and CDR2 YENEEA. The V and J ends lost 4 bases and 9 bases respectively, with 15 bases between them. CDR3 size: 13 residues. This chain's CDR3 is CASSYGIGDQAFF. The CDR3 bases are TGTGCCAGCAGCTATGGGATTGGGGATCAAGCTTTCTTT.